This entry concerns a single T cell receptor (beta chain). Its antigen remains unknown. Only in-frame clones appear in the TCRdb table, and some are missing; sequencing was by immunoSEQ multiplex PCR. This table has about 30,000 clones, more than 65% appearing once. These data originate in a study of STAT5B mutations in CD4+ large granular lymphocyte leukemia. Study-wide findings and caveats: Main leukemic clonotypes were patient-specific, but approximately 27% appeared at low frequency elsewhere.

Material: CD4+ T cells from blood buffy coats. The source of this sequence is a human donor in good health.

This CDR3 reads CASSPYPGAPLHF. The DNA of the CDR3 is TGTGCCAGCAGCCCATACCCAGGGGCCCCCCTCCACTTT. This chain uses TRBV14 with TRBJ1-6; possibly TRBD1 for D (6 bases). V lost 4 bases, J lost 13 bases, and 14 bases lay in between. The CDR3 spans 13 residues. Germline assignment: CDR1 SGHDN and CDR2 FVKESK.